A single T cell receptor (beta chain) is shown here with its context. The antigen remains unidentified. Clones were sequenced by immunoSEQ multiplex PCR, and TCRdb holds only the in-frame ones, with some missing. The table includes approximately 980,000 clones, over 60% detected once. This CDR3 has 13 residues. Germline V gene sequence: CDR1 MNHEY, CDR2 SVGAGI. V lost 2 bases and J 14 bases, leaving 13 bases between the germline ends. This sample was included in a study of shared clonotypes between healthy human individuals. Notes on the study in general: What naive subsets generally showed was a larger estimated richness than memory subsets showed. Non-shared clonotypes had lower generation probabilities than clonotypes shared by all four sorted-subset donors.

The receptor's source is a man aged 18-30 years in good health. V is TRBV6-5 and J is TRBJ1-6; TRBD1 might be the D (5 bases). The sample taken for sequencing was memory CD4+ T cells sorted from blood. Sample subset: CD45RA-negative fraction. This CDR3 reads CASSYTDTGSLHF. The CDR3 nucleotides read TGTGCCAGCAGTTACACGGACACCGGATCCCTCCACTTT.